The TCR beta chain described here comes from a study of blood T cell repertoires in COVID-19. As for the study in general: Some COVID-19 samples were acute and others convalescent; all came from the United States, Italy and Spain. Sources were T cells, B-cell-depleted T cells, or PBMCs; the material itself was cDNA or gDNA.

In the original workflow: Counts of nucleated cells, estimated from reference gene primer amplification, were obtained. Sequenced by immunoSEQ multiplex PCR; TCRdb stores in-frame clones only, minus some. V and J calls and clone size are those listed in that table; D and trimming were worked out from the DNA. The sample includes about 60,000 clones, roughly 84% of them seen just once. The CDR3 contains 10 residues. In germline, CDR1 is MNHEY, CDR2 SVGAGI. The V end lost 9 bases, the J end lost 3 bases, and 6 bases lay between the germline ends. The Seattle site enrolled patients during active infection and followed them longitudinally.

Sample: peripheral blood. The V and J genes are TRBV6-5 and TRBJ2-7; D remains unclear. The source is a young man with COVID-19, enrolled during active disease. CDR3 residues: CASSNYEQYF. The DNA for the CDR3 is TGTGCCAGTTCTAACTACGAGCAGTACTTC.